Below, one T cell receptor beta chain is given with its context. Vbeta (60) and Jbeta (13) primers were used in the PCR. Clones were read by immunoSEQ multiplex PCR, and TCRdb kept only the in-frame ones, dropping some. The sample contains 130,000 to 150,000 clones, about 84% of which appear only once. The data originate from a study of cytomegalovirus exposure and HLA in healthy donors. V was pared by 6 bases and J by 3 bases, with 16 bases of the junction left unmatched. The germline V gene encodes CDR1 MDHEN and CDR2 SYDVKM. This CDR3 has 18 amino acids. The gene calls are TRBV28 and TRBJ2-7, with 11 bases that match TRBD2. The sequenced sample was PBMCs. The source is a male donor in good health and CMV-seronegative. CDR3 sequence: CASSPRGFSGRAFYEQYF. For the CDR3, the DNA is TGTGCCAGCAGCCCCAGGGGGTTTAGCGGGAGGGCCTTCTACGAGCAGTACTTC.